This entry lists 19 T cell receptor beta chains sequenced from one sample in a study of blood T cell repertoires in COVID-19. The assay was immunoSEQ multiplex PCR, and TCRdb's table has in-frame clones only and misses some. The sample holds fewer than 350,000 clones, around 90% seen once. Sequenced material: PBMCs or T cells enriched from blood (not recorded which). The receptors were sampled from a man in his 60s who had recovered from COVID-19.

The J gene is TRBJ2-7, the V gene TRBV6-5, with 8 bases that match TRBD1. CDR1 is MNHEY and CDR2 is SVGAGI in the germline V gene. V lost 2 bases to trimming and J lost 5 bases; unmatched junction nucleotides: 2. The CDR3 length is 13 residues. The CDR3 DNA reads as TGTGCCAGCAGTTACAGGACAGGGAACGAGCAGTACTTC. Its protein is CASSYRTGNEQYF.

The chain is built from TRBV15 and TRBJ1-5, with no clear D. The CDR3 totals 12 residues. Germline lookup yields CDR1 LNHNV and CDR2 YYDKDF (reference sequence). Trimming stripped 0 bases from V and 7 bases from J, with 4 bases between. CDR3 protein: CATSRDPQPQHF. CDR3 DNA: TGTGCCACCAGCAGAGATCCGCAGCCCCAGCATTTT.

V is TRBV24-1 and J is TRBJ1-2; possible D gene TRBD1, 6 bases. Germline-derived CDR1 and CDR2 are KGHDR and SFDVKD. V lost 2 bases and J 8 bases, leaving 20 bases between the germline ends. The CDR3 totals 16 residues. CDR3 residues: CATSDSEQEYRAGYTF. DNA for the CDR3: TGTGCCACCAGTGATTCAGAACAGGAGTACAGGGCGGGCTACACCTTC.

This chain links TRBV7-2 with TRBJ2-1; TRBD1 agrees at 7 bases. With 0 bases clipped from V and 0 bases from J, the junction kept 2 bases outside the gene matches. Germline lookup yields CDR1 SGHTA and CDR2 FQGNSA. The CDR3 spans 16 residues. The CDR3 is CASSLAWDSSYNEQFF. The CDR3 DNA sequence: TGTGCCAGCAGCTTAGCTTGGGACAGCTCCTACAATGAGCAGTTCTTC.

The chain is built from TRBV11-2 and TRBJ1-1, with a weak D call TRBD1 (5 bases). The V and J ends lost 3 bases and 0 bases respectively, with 14 bases between them. Germline V gene sequence: CDR1 SGHAT, CDR2 FQNNGV. The length of the CDR3 is 16 residues. The CDR3 nucleotides are TGTGCCAGCAGCTTCACCCAGGGTGGCATGAACACTGAAGCTTTCTTT. It specifies CASSFTQGGMNTEAFF.

This clone has just one count. The chain uses TRBV4-2 and TRBJ1-2, with a weak D call TRBD1 (6 bases). CDR1 LGHNA and CDR2 YNFKEQ come from the germline V gene. V was clipped by 1 base and J by 7 bases, with 13 bases between them. There are 14 residues in the CDR3. The DNA for the CDR3 is TGTGCCAGCAGCCAAGCTACAGGGTCAGGTGGCTACACCTTC. It translates to CASSQATGSGGYTF.

The chain combines TRBV19 with TRBJ2-4; 10 positions match TRBD2. Per the germline V gene, CDR1 is LNHDA and CDR2 is SQIVND (reference sequence). The CDR3 contains 19 residues. Trimming took 3 bases from V and 2 from J; bases not matched to a gene: 13. CDR3 in DNA: TGTGCCAGTAGTATCCGGTGGACCCAGCGGGAGGGGACCAAAAACATTCAGTACTTC. Translating gives CASSIRWTQREGTKNIQYF.

The rearrangement uses TRBV5-6 and TRBJ1-2; 10 bases line up with TRBD1. Germline assignment: CDR1 SGHDT and CDR2 YYEEEE. The CDR3 covers 15 residues. V lost 4 bases and J lost 5; bases outside the gene matches: 8. CDR3 sequence reads: CASSHVTGGGYGYTF. Here the CDR3 DNA reads TGTGCCAGCAGCCATGTGACAGGGGGCGGGTATGGCTACACCTTC.

This sequence joins TRBV14 and TRBJ2-1; no clear D gene. The V gene's germline CDR1 is SGHDN and CDR2 FVKESK. The CDR3 runs 15 residues. Trimming left V 4 bases short and J 1 base short, with 11 bases between. Written as DNA, the CDR3 is TGTGCCAGCAGCCGCAACCTAGTTTCCTACAATGAGCAGTTCTTC. Protein product: CASSRNLVSYNEQFF. Full variable domain (missing parts from reference TRBV14 and TRBJ2-1): EAGVTQFPSHSVIEKGQTVTLRCDPISGHDNLYWYRRVMGKEIKFLLHFVKESKQDESGMPNNRFLAERTGGTYSTLKVQPAELEDSGVYFCASSRNLVSYNEQFFGPGTRLTVL.

This clone occurred once. CDR3 loop: CASKRGANEKLFF. Here the CDR3 DNA reads TGTGCCAGCAAGCGGGGCGCCAATGAAAAACTGTTTTTT. The V call is TRBV2, the J call TRBJ1-4; TRBD1 is a possible D gene (5 bases). The CDR3 extends over 13 amino acids. The V end was cut by 7 bases, the J end by 5 bases, with 11 bases between. Germline assignment: CDR1 SNHLY and CDR2 FYNNEI.

This clone was seen a single time. V gene TRBV6-5 combines with J gene TRBJ1-5, with 7 positions matching TRBD1. The ends lost 2 bases at V and 1 base at J; junction bases unmatched: 5. Per germline, CDR1 MNHEY and CDR2 SVGAGI. This CDR3 spans 16 amino acids. CDR3 sequence: CASSYNHRGSNQPQHF. The CDR3 DNA is TGTGCCAGCAGTTACAACCACAGGGGAAGCAATCAGCCCCAGCATTTT.

This clone was recorded once. This sequence joins TRBV2 and TRBJ2-3, with 7 bases aligning to TRBD1. The V gene's germline CDR1 is SNHLY and CDR2 FYNNEI. V lost 6 bases, J lost 0 bases, and 3 bases stayed unmatched. This CDR3 comprises 14 residues. CDR3 amino acids: CASRIQGSTDTQYF. DNA for the CDR3: TGTGCCAGCAGAATACAGGGGAGCACAGATACGCAGTATTTT.

The chain links TRBV5-1 to TRBJ2-3; no definite D call. The V and J ends lost 3 bases and 4 bases respectively, with 6 bases between them. Germline CDR1 reads SGHRS; CDR2 reads YFSETQ. There are 12 residues in the CDR3. The CDR3 reads CASSSSADTQYF. CDR3 in DNA: TGCGCCAGCAGCTCGAGTGCAGATACGCAGTATTTT.

The chain combines TRBV18 with TRBJ2-7; 10 bases are a match to TRBD2. The V segment lost 2 bases and the J segment 7 bases; nucleotides outside the gene matches: 11. Germline values: CDR1 KGHSH, CDR2 LQKENI. The CDR3 is 16 residues long. CDR3 DNA sequence: TGTGCCAGCTCACCATACGGAGCGGGAGGGCCTAAAGAGCAGTACTTC. Translation gives CASSPYGAGGPKEQYF.

V and J are TRBV5-1 and TRBJ1-3; D is possibly TRBD1 (6 bases). The V gene's germline CDR1 is SGHRS and CDR2 YFSETQ. The CDR3 totals 15 residues. The V end was cut by 3 bases, the J end by 7 bases, with 17 bases between. The CDR3 sequence: CASSSIGLGANTIYF. DNA of the CDR3: TGCGCCAGCAGCTCGATCGGGCTGGGGGCGAACACCATATATTTT.

The chain is built from TRBV11-2 and TRBJ2-1; TRBD1 might be the D (5 bases). Germline CDR1 reads SGHAT; CDR2 reads FQNNGV. The V and J ends lost 5 bases and 6 bases respectively, with 17 bases between them. The CDR3 loop spans 15 amino acids. The CDR3 is CASSLLVFQGNEQFF. For the CDR3, the DNA is TGTGCCAGCAGCCTCCTCGTGTTTCAGGGCAATGAGCAGTTCTTC. The whole variable domain, filled in from reference TRBV11-2 and TRBJ2-1, reads EAGVAQSPRYKIIEKRQSVAFWCNPISGHATLYWYQQILGQGPKLLIQFQNNGVVDDSQLPKDRFSAERLKGVDSTLKIQPAKLEDSAVYLCASSLLVFQGNEQFFGPGTRLTVL.

V usage is TRBV28 and J usage is TRBJ1-2; tentative D call: TRBD1 (6 bases). The CDR3 runs to 13 residues. Trimming shortened V by 5 bases and J by 8 bases, and 15 bases separated the two germline ends. Germline V lookup: CDR1 MDHEN, CDR2 SYDVKM. The DNA for the CDR3 is TGTGCCAGCAGTCCCGACAGGATAAGGGGCTACACCTTC. This translates into CASSPDRIRGYTF.

The chain joins TRBV10-2 to TRBJ2-1, with TRBD1 identical over 8 bases. Losses at the gene ends were 7 bases for V and 2 bases for J; bases not matched to a gene: 4. This CDR3 is 14 amino acids long. Germline values: CDR1 WSHSY, CDR2 SAAADI. CDR3 protein: CASTLDRAYNEQFF. In nucleotides, the CDR3 is TGCGCCAGCACCTTGGACAGGGCCTACAATGAGCAGTTCTTC.

CDR3 bases: TGTGCCAGCAGCTTAGCGGGAGCACAAGAGACCCAGTACTTC. Translated, it gives CASSLAGAQETQYF. This chain uses TRBV11-2 with TRBJ2-5, with D tentatively TRBD2 (6 bases). Per the germline V gene, CDR1 is SGHAT and CDR2 is FQNNGV. V lost 1 base and J 2 bases, leaving 8 bases between the germline ends. The CDR3 contains 14 residues.